The present T cell receptor (beta chain) was sequenced within a study of T cell responses to AZD1222 COVID-19 vaccine. Assay used: immunoSEQ multiplex PCR; TCRdb lists only in-frame clones, some missing. This table has over 90,000 clones, about 90% appearing once. Trimming shortened V by 10 bases and J by 4 bases, and 14 bases separated the two germline ends. Germline V lookup: CDR1 ENHRY, CDR2 SYGVKD. CDR3 length: 13 amino acids. The V gene is TRBV10-3, the J gene TRBJ1-5; D possibly corresponds to TRBD1 (6 bases). This TCR was recovered from an adult in good health. Here the sequenced sample was peripheral blood, taken on day 0 of AZD1222 vaccination. CDR3 in amino acids: CATWDTSNQPQHF. The CDR3 DNA reads as TGTGCCACCTGGGACACTTCGAATCAGCCCCAGCATTTT.